This TCR beta chain was profiled in a study of T cell responses to AZD1222 COVID-19 vaccine. Study-wide background: Second doses at about 4 or about 12 weeks were pooled.

Losses at the gene ends were 0 bases for V and 0 bases for J; bases not matched to a gene: 6. The CDR3 loop spans 17 amino acids. CDR1 is SGHNT and CDR2 is YYREEE in the germline V gene (reference sequence). Notes on this clone: Antigen specificity is unknown.

Using immunoSEQ multiplex PCR, the repertoire was profiled, and TCRdb retains in-frame clones only, with some absent. There are about 53,000 clones in the sample; roughly 80% occur only once, and 25% to 30% lies in the top ten. Whole-study findings and limits: Spike-specific TCR depth and breadth grew after two AZD1222 doses. Females outnumbered males among donors, who were mostly white British; clonal diversity was possibly underestimated.

Sample: peripheral blood, taken on day 0 of AZD1222 vaccination. The chain joins TRBV5-4 to TRBJ1-5; 7 bases map to TRBD1. The source of this sequence is an adult in good health. The CDR3 is CASSLEGGQYSNQPQHF. The CDR3 coding sequence is TGTGCCAGCAGCTTGGAGGGGGGACAGTATAGCAATCAGCCCCAGCATTTT.